This entry concerns a single T cell receptor beta chain. Antigen: not known. This sample was taken from a study of cytomegalovirus exposure and HLA in healthy donors. The CDR3 is 16 residues long. Deletions cut 0 bases from V and 2 bases from J, with 13 bases between. Per germline, CDR1 LNHNV and CDR2 YYDKDF (reference sequence). Study-level results: A likely sequencing artifact accounted for one observed cluster of highly shared sequence variants. Owing to their indistinguishability, certain V segments, notably TRBV6-2 and TRBV6-3, were excluded. The classifier, whose performance was assessed in both the original and validation cohorts, reportedly diagnosed cytomegalovirus status with high specificity and sensitivity. DRB1 showed the most TCR associations and HLA-C the fewest in a later analysis, as rates varied by HLA locus.

The PCR employed 60 Vbeta primers together with 13 Jbeta primers. TCRdb's copy holds only in-frame clones and misses some; the assay was immunoSEQ multiplex PCR. The sample records 100,000 to 150,000 clones, almost 85% being singletons. J is TRBJ1-2 and V is TRBV15; D perhaps matches TRBD1 (5 bases). The TCR was taken from a boy aged 2 to 9 in good health and CMV-seronegative. Sample: PBMCs. This CDR3 reads CATSRDRGQGNYGYTF. The DNA for the CDR3 is TGTGCCACCAGCAGAGATAGGGGCCAGGGCAACTATGGCTACACCTTC.